Described below is a single T cell receptor (beta chain) sequence and its context. Different DNA sequences within this sample yield the same CDR3. The entry originates in a study of blood T cell repertoires in COVID-19. Sequencing used immunoSEQ multiplex PCR; TCRdb keeps in-frame clones, though not all of them. The table records under 200,000 clones, more than 75% of them present only once. Germline CDR1 reads SGHTA; CDR2 reads FQGNSA. There are 15 residues in the CDR3. The ends lost 3 bases at V and 0 bases at J; junction bases unmatched: 1. Sequenced: peripheral blood. This chain joins TRBV7-2 and TRBJ2-1, with TRBD1 matching over 8 bases. The receptor's source is a woman in her seventies with COVID-19, enrolled during active disease. The CDR3, as DNA: TGTGCCAGCAGCTTCGGACAGGGCTCCTACAATGAGCAGTTCTTC. Its protein product is CASSFGQGSYNEQFF.